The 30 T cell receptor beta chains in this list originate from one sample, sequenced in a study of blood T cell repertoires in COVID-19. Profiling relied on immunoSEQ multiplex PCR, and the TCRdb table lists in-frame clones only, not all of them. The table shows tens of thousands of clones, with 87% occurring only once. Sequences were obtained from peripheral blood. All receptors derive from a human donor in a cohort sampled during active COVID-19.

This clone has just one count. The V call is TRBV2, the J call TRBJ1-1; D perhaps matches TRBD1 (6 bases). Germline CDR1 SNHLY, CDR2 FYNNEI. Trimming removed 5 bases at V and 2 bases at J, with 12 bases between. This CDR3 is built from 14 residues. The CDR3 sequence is CASSPGHSNTEAFF. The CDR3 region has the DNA TGTGCCAGCAGTCCGGGACACTCCAACACTGAAGCTTTCTTT.

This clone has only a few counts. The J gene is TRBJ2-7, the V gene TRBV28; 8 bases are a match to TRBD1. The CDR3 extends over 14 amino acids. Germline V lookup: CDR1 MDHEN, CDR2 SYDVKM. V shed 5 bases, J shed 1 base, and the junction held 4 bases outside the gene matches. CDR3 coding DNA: TGTGCCAGCAGTACAGGGGGGACTTCCTACGAGCAGTACTTC. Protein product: CASSTGGTSYEQYF.

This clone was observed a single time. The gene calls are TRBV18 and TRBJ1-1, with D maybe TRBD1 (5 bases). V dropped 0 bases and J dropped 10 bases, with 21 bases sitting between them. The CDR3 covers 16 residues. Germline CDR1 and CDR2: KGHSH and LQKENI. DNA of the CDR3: TGTGCCAGCTCACCACCGATTCCGGAAGCCCAGGGAGGAGCTTTCTTT. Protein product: CASSPPIPEAQGGAFF.

In nucleotides, the CDR3 is TGTGCCAGCAGCGTAGGTCTGAGAGGACGAGGGATTACAGATACGCAGTATTTT. It encodes CASSVGLRGRGITDTQYF. The chain recombines TRBV9 with TRBJ2-3; D possibly corresponds to TRBD2 (5 bases). The V and J ends lost 0 bases and 3 bases respectively, with 20 bases between them. The germline gives CDR1 SGDLS, CDR2 YYNGEE. This CDR3 spans 18 amino acids.

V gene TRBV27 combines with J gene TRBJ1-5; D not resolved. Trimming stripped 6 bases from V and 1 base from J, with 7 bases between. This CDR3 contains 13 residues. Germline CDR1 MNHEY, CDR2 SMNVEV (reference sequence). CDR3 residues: CASRRHSNQPQHF. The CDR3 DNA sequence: TGTGCCAGCAGAAGACACAGCAATCAGCCCCAGCATTTT.

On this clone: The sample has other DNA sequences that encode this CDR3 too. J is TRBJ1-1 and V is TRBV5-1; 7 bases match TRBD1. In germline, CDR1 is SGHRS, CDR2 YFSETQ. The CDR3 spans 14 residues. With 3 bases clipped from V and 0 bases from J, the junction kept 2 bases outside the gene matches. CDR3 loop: CASSSTGLNTEAFF. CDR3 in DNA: TGCGCCAGCAGCTCGACAGGGCTGAACACTGAAGCTTTCTTT.

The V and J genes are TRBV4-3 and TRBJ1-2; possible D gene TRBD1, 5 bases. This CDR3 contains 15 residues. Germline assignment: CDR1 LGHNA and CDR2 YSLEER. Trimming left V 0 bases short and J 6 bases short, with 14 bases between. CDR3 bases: TGCGCCAGCAGCCAAGAGCGGGGGAGGGAGGATGGCTACACCTTC. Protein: CASSQERGREDGYTF.

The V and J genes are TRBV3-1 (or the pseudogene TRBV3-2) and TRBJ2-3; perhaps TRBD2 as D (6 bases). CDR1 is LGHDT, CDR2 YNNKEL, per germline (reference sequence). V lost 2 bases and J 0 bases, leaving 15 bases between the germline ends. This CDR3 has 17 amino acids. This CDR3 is CASSQWGGTLSTDTQYF. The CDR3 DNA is TGTGCCAGCAGCCAATGGGGCGGGACCCTAAGCACAGATACGCAGTATTTT.

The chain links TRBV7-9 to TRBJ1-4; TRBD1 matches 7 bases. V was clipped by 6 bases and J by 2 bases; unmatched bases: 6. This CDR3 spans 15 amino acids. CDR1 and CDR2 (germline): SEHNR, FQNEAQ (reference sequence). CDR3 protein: CASSVGGGTNEKLFF. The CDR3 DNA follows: TGTGCCAGCAGTGTCGGAGGGGGCACTAATGAAAAACTGTTTTTT.

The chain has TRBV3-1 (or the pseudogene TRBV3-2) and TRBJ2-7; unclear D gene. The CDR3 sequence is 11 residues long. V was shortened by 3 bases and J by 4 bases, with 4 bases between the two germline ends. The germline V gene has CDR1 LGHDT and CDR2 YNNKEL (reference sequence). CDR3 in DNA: TGTGCCAGCAGCCACCAATACGAGCAGTACTTC. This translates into CASSHQYEQYF.

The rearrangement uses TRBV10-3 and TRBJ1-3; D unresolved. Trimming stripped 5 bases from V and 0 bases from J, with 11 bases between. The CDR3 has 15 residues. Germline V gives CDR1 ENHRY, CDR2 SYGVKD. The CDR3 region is CAISRGSVSGNTIYF. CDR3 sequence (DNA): TGTGCCATCAGTCGGGGATCCGTCTCTGGAAACACCATATATTTT.

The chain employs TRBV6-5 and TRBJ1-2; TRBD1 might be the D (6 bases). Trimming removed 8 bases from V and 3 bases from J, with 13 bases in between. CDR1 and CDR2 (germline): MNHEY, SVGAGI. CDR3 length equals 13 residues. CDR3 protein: CASSGGADYGYTF. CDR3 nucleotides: TGTGCCAGCTCTGGGGGGGCTGACTATGGCTACACCTTC.

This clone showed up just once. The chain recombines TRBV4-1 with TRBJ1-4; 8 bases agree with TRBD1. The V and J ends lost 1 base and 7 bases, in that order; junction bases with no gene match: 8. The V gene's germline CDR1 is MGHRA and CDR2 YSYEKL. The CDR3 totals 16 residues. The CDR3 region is CASSQGRGQEVEKLFF. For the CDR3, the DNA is TGCGCCAGCAGCCAAGGGAGGGGACAGGAAGTTGAAAAACTGTTTTTT.

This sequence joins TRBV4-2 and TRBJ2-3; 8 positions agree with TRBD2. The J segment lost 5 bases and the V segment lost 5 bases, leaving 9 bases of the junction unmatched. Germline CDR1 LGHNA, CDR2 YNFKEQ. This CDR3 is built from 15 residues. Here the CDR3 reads CASSGRRGGEDTQYF. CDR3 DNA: TGTGCCAGCAGCGGAAGACGGGGGGGGGAAGATACGCAGTATTTT.

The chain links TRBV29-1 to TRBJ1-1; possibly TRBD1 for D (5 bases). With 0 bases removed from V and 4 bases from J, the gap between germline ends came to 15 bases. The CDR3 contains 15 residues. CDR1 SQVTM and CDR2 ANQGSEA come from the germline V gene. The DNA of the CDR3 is TGCAGCGTTGAAGATCGTCAGGGTATTGGCACTGAAGCTTTCTTT. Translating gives CSVEDRQGIGTEAFF.

As DNA, the CDR3 is TGTGCCAGCAATACGGGGAGGCTCACTGAAGCTTTCTTT. As protein: CASNTGRLTEAFF. V gene TRBV28 combines with J gene TRBJ1-1; D gene unclear. This CDR3 spans 13 amino acids. Germline V CDR1 and CDR2: MDHEN, SYDVKM. Trimming took off 7 bases at V and 4 bases at J, with 13 bases between the two ends. The whole variable domain, remainder taken from reference TRBV28 and TRBJ1-1, is DVKVTQSSRYLVKRTGEKVFLECVQDMDHENMFWYRQDPGLGLRLIYFSYDVKMKEKGDIPEGYSVSREKKERFSLILESASTNQTSMYLCASNTGRLTEAFFGQGTRLTVV.

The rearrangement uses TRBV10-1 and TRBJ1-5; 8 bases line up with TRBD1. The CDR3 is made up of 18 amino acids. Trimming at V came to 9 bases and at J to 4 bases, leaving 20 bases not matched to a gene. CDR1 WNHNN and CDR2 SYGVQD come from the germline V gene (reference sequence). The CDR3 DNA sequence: TGCGCCAGGGGACAGGTACGCTTTCCATCTGAGGTGAATCAGCCCCAGCATTTT. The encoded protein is CARGQVRFPSEVNQPQHF.

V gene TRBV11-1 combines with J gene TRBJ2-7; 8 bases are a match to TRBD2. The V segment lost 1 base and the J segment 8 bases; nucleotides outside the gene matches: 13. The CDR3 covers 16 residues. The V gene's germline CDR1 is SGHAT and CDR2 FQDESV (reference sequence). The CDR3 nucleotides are TGTGCCAGCAGCTTAGTGGCCGGGGGGGCAATTATCAAGCAGTACTTC. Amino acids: CASSLVAGGAIIKQYF.

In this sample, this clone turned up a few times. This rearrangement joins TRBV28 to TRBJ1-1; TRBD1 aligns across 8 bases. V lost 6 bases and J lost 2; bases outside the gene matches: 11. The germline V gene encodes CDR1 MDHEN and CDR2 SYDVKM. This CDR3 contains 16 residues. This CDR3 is CASRTPWTGINTEAFF. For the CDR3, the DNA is TGTGCCAGCAGGACCCCTTGGACAGGGATAAACACTGAAGCTTTCTTT.

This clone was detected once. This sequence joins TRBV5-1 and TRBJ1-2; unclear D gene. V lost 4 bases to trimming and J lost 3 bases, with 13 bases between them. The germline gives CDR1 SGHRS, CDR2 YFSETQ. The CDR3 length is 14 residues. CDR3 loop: CASSPLRGDYGYTF. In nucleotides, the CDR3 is TGCGCCAGCAGCCCCCTCCGCGGGGACTATGGCTACACCTTC.

The CDR3 here is CASSLASYEQYF. The CDR3 DNA is TGTGCCAGCAGCTTGGCGAGCTACGAGCAGTACTTC. This chain links TRBV5-8 with TRBJ2-7; D remains ambiguous. Germline V CDR1 and CDR2: SGHTS, YDEGEE. The V gene lost 0 bases and the J gene lost 3 bases, with 4 bases spanning the gap. The CDR3 spans 12 residues.

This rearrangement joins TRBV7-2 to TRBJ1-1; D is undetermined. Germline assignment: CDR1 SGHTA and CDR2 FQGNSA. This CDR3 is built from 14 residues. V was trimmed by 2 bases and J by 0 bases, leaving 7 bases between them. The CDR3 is CASSLFELNTEAFF. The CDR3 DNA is TGTGCCAGCAGCTTATTTGAGTTGAACACTGAAGCTTTCTTT.

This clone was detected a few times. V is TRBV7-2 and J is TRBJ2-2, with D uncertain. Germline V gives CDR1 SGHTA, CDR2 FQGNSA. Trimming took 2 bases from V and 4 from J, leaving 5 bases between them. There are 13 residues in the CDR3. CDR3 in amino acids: CASSLSSTGELFF. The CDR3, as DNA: TGTGCCAGCAGCTTAAGTAGCACCGGGGAGCTGTTTTTT.

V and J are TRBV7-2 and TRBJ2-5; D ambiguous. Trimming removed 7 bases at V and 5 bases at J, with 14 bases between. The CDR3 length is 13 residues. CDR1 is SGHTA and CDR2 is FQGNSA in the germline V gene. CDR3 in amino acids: CASKNRVGETQYF. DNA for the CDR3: TGTGCCAGCAAGAACCGGGTCGGGGAGACCCAGTACTTC.

The CDR3 spells CASSQSTGRLNTEAFF. The DNA of the CDR3 is TGCGCCAGCAGCCAGAGTACAGGCCGCTTGAACACTGAAGCTTTCTTT. The chain joins TRBV5-1 to TRBJ1-1; weak D call: TRBD1 (5 bases). CDR3 length: 16 residues. V was shortened by 4 bases and J by 0 bases, with 16 bases between the two germline ends. Germline V gene sequence: CDR1 SGHRS, CDR2 YFSETQ. Drawing the rest from reference TRBV5-1 and TRBJ1-1, the complete variable domain is KAGVTQTPRYLIKTRGQQVTLSCSPISGHRSVSWYQQTPGQGLQFLFEYFSETQRNKGNFPGRFSGRQFSNSRSEMNVSTLELGDSALYLCASSQSTGRLNTEAFFGQGTRLTVV.

DNA of the CDR3: TGTGCCAGTAGAGACAGTTACAATCAGCCCCAGCATTTT. Residues: CASRDSYNQPQHF. This chain joins TRBV19 and TRBJ1-5; possibly TRBD1 for D (5 bases). The germline V gene has CDR1 LNHDA and CDR2 SQIVND (reference sequence). Trimming left V 6 bases short and J 3 bases short, with 9 bases between. The CDR3 loop spans 13 amino acids.

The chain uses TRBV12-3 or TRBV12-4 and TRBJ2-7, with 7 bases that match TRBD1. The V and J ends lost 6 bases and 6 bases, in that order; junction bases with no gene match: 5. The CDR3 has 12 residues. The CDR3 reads CASSPGGAEQYF. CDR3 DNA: TGTGCCAGCAGCCCAGGGGGTGCCGAGCAGTACTTC.

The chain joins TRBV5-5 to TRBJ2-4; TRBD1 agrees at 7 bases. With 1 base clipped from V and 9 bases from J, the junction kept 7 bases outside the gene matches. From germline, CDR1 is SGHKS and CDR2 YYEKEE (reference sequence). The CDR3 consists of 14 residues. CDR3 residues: CASSLTGVNPIQYF. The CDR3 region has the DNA TGTGCCAGCAGCTTGACAGGGGTTAACCCCATTCAGTACTTC.

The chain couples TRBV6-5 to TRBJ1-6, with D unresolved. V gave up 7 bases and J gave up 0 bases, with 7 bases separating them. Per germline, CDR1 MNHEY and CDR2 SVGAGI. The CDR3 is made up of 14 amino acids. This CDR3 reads CASTISSYNSPLHF. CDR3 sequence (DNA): TGTGCCAGCACCATTAGCTCCTATAATTCACCCCTCCACTTT.

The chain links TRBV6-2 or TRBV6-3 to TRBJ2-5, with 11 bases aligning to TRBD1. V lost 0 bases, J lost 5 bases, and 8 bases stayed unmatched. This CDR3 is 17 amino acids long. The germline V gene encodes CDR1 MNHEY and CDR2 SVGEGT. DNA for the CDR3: TGTGCCAGCAGTTACTCGCGGGACAGGGGGGTCACGGAGACCCAGTACTTC. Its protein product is CASSYSRDRGVTETQYF.